Listed below are T cell receptor beta chains from one sample, sequenced in a study of T cell clones after liver transplantation. Profiling relied on immunoSEQ multiplex PCR, and the TCRdb table lists in-frame clones only, not all of them. The sample consists of tens of thousands of clones, less than 90% of them appearing once. The sample in question was CD4+ T cells from blood, obtained about 50 months after liver transplant. The receptors shown here come from a human patient who received a liver transplant. Some of these T cells may belong to the graft donor. Both conserved end residues are part of each CDR3. A D gene is named only where the DNA matches it firmly. Part of the rows lack a size; the others show once, few, many or a class for expanded clones.

V	size	J	length	D	CDR3	DNA
TRBV4-1	NA	TRBJ1-5	14	NA	CASSQKTENQPQHF	TGCGCCAGCAGCCAAAAGACCGAGAATCAGCCCCAGCATTTT
TRBV9	NA	TRBJ1-1	13	NA	CASSDRTGTEAFF	TGTGCCAGCAGCGATCGAACGGGCACTGAAGCTTTCTTT
TRBV5-4	few	TRBJ2-1	16	TRBD2	CASSRKTSGRYNEQFF	TGTGCCAGCAGCCGGAAGACTAGCGGGCGATACAATGAGCAGTTCTTC
TRBV30	NA	TRBJ2-5	14	NA	CAWGGRGGGETQYF	TGTGCCTGGGGTGGCAGGGGTGGAGGGGAGACCCAGTACTTC
TRBV11-3	NA	TRBJ2-2	15	TRBD1	CASSSRTGSTGELFF	TGTGCCAGCAGCTCAAGGACAGGGAGCACCGGGGAGCTGTTTTTT
TRBV28	NA	TRBJ2-4	14	NA	CASSLLTGENIQYF	TGTGCCAGCAGTTTACTCACAGGCGAAAACATTCAGTACTTC
TRBV7-3	NA	TRBJ1-3	14	NA	CASSLGLQGDTIYF	TGTGCCAGCAGCTTAGGGCTTCAGGGCGACACCATATATTTT
TRBV19	NA	TRBJ1-5	18	TRBD1	CASSIDLTSQGINQPQHF	TGTGCCAGTAGTATAGATCTAACATCACAGGGGATAAATCAGCCCCAGCATTTT
TRBV7-3	NA	TRBJ2-3	14	NA	CASSASPGIDTQYF	TGTGCCAGCAGCGCTTCCCCGGGTATAGATACGCAGTATTTT
TRBV5-1	NA	TRBJ2-6	14	TRBD1	CASNGQAGANVLTF	TGCGCCAGCAACGGACAGGCTGGGGCCAACGTCCTGACTTTC
TRBV11-3	once	TRBJ2-1	18	TRBD1	CASSPGQGKAPPFNEQFF	TGTGCCAGCAGCCCAGGACAGGGTAAGGCTCCTCCCTTCAATGAGCAGTTCTTC
TRBV18	few	TRBJ1-1	13	NA	CASSPAVNTEAFF	TGTGCCAGCTCACCGGCGGTGAACACTGAAGCTTTCTTT
TRBV19	NA	TRBJ2-5	17	TRBD2	CASSIEFSGGRWETQYF	TGTGCCAGTAGTATAGAATTTTCGGGAGGCCGTTGGGAGACCCAGTACTTC
TRBV4-3	NA	TRBJ2-1	15	NA	CASSPQPGLHNEQFF	TGCGCCAGCAGCCCCCAGCCGGGACTCCACAATGAGCAGTTCTTC
TRBV29-1	once	TRBJ2-5	15	TRBD1	CSVGQGDFYQETQYF	TGCAGCGTTGGACAGGGGGATTTCTACCAAGAGACCCAGTACTTC
TRBV5-4	NA	TRBJ2-2	13	TRBD1	CASRTGNGGELFF	TGTGCCAGCAGGACAGGGAACGGTGGGGAGCTGTTTTTT
TRBV7-2	NA	TRBJ2-5	15	NA	CASSPLGISQETQYF	TGTGCCAGCAGCCCCCTCGGGATCTCCCAAGAGACCCAGTACTTC
TRBV28	few	TRBJ2-3	17	TRBD2	CASSFGTSAPSTDTQYF	TGTGCCAGCAGTTTTGGGACTAGCGCGCCTAGCACAGATACGCAGTATTTT
TRBV2	NA	TRBJ1-3	12	TRBD1	CASIGQGYTIYF	TGTGCCAGCATTGGACAGGGGTACACCATATATTTT
TRBV15	NA	TRBJ2-3	14	NA	CATSRDLLADTQYF	TGTGCCACCAGCAGAGATCTCTTGGCAGATACGCAGTATTTT
TRBV7-2	NA	TRBJ1-2	18	NA	CASSLMPITSGRGHGYTF	TGTGCCAGCAGCTTAATGCCAATAACATCCGGGCGGGGTCATGGCTACACCTTC
TRBV7-3	NA	TRBJ2-3	15	TRBD2	CASSLPAGSTDTQYF	TGTGCCAGCAGCTTACCAGCGGGGAGCACAGATACGCAGTATTTT
TRBV5-1	once	TRBJ2-3	15	NA	CASSLEMTSTDTQYF	TGCGCCAGCAGCTTGGAAATGACCTCCACAGATACGCAGTATTTT
TRBV2	NA	TRBJ2-1	17	TRBD2	CASSTRTSGSIYNEQFF	TGTGCCAGCAGTACTAGGACTAGCGGGAGTATTTACAATGAGCAGTTCTTC
TRBV5-1	NA	TRBJ2-5	16	TRBD1	CASSLGTGGSRQTQYF	TGCGCCAGCAGCTTAGGGACAGGGGGGAGTCGGCAGACCCAGTACTTC
TRBV29-1	NA	TRBJ2-7	11	TRBD1	CSVVTGYEQYF	TGCAGCGTTGTGACAGGGTACGAGCAGTACTTC
TRBV28	once	TRBJ1-1	12	NA	CATIRQRAEAFF	TGTGCCACCATACGACAGCGGGCGGAAGCTTTCTTT
TRBV18	NA	TRBJ1-5	18	NA	CASSLSTGLDRGNQPQHF	TGTGCCAGCTCTCTATCGACGGGGTTAGACCGAGGCAATCAGCCCCAGCATTTT
TRBV19	NA	TRBJ1-2	16	NA	CASSIPGTSTNYGYTF	TGTGCCAGTAGTATACCAGGGACGTCGACTAACTATGGCTACACCTTC
TRBV15	NA	TRBJ1-3	15	NA	CATSRPGNTGNTIYF	TGTGCCACCAGCAGGCCTGGCAATACTGGAAACACCATATATTTT
TRBV29-1	NA	TRBJ2-5	12	TRBD2	CSVEGLAGDQYF	TGCAGCGTTGAAGGCCTAGCGGGGGACCAGTACTTC
TRBV5-4	NA	TRBJ1-6	16	TRBD1	CASSRQGAQYNSPLHF	TGTGCCAGCAGCCGTCAGGGGGCCCAATATAATTCACCCCTCCACTTT
TRBV2	NA	TRBJ2-2	16	NA	CASSELPMGGGGELFF	TGTGCCAGCAGTGAATTACCGATGGGAGGTGGCGGGGAGCTGTTTTTT
TRBV5-1	NA	TRBJ2-2	16	NA	CASSPVWGPNTGELFF	TGCGCCAGCAGCCCTGTTTGGGGCCCGAACACCGGGGAGCTGTTTTTT
TRBV11-2	NA	TRBJ2-2	13	NA	CASSPWGTGELFF	TGTGCCAGCAGCCCCTGGGGCACCGGGGAGCTGTTTTTT
TRBV29-1	NA	TRBJ1-2	11	NA	CSVRTDYGYTF	TGCAGCGTGCGGACGGACTATGGCTACACCTTC
TRBV7-6	NA	TRBJ2-2	15	TRBD1	CASSIRQGAGGELFF	TGTGCCAGCAGCATCAGACAGGGGGCCGGCGGGGAGCTGTTTTTT
TRBV30	few	TRBJ2-3	15	TRBD2	CAWSGTSGRRDTQYF	TGTGCCTGGAGCGGGACTAGCGGGAGGCGGGATACGCAGTATTTT
TRBV5-6	NA	TRBJ2-5	14	NA	CASSLDRGGETQYF	TGTGCCAGCAGCTTGGATCGAGGGGGTGAGACCCAGTACTTC
TRBV27	NA	TRBJ2-7	14	TRBD2	CATTPGLSSYEQYF	TGTGCCACCACTCCGGGACTATCCTCCTACGAGCAGTACTTC
TRBV6-5	once	TRBJ2-3	12	NA	CASSYQRGTQYF	TGTGCCAGCAGTTATCAACGAGGGACGCAGTATTTT
TRBV5-6	NA	TRBJ2-3	14	TRBD1	CASSPGQVDDTQYF	TGTGCCAGCAGCCCGGGACAGGTGGATGATACGCAGTATTTT
TRBV7-2	few	TRBJ2-3	17	NA	CASTASMRGGSTDTQYF	TGTGCCAGCACCGCCTCTATGAGGGGCGGCAGCACAGATACGCAGTATTTT
TRBV5-4	once	TRBJ2-2	15	TRBD1	CASSSKQGFAGELFF	TGTGCCAGCAGCTCGAAACAGGGGTTCGCCGGGGAGCTGTTTTTT
TRBV2	NA	TRBJ2-5	14	TRBD1	CASSRGLSQETQYF	TGTGCCAGCAGCAGGGGGCTGAGCCAAGAGACCCAGTACTTC
TRBV6-6	NA	TRBJ1-3	16	NA	CASSPYPGGPGYTIYF	TGTGCCAGCAGTCCCTACCCGGGAGGTCCAGGTTACACCATATATTTT
TRBV7-2	NA	TRBJ2-7	15	NA	CASSLSGGFSYEQYF	TGTGCCAGCAGCTTGAGTGGGGGTTTCTCCTACGAGCAGTACTTC
TRBV4-3	NA	TRBJ2-7	17	TRBD1	CASSQSIDRDSPYEQYF	TGCGCCAGCAGCCAAAGTATCGACAGGGATAGTCCCTACGAGCAGTACTTC
TRBV6-5	NA	TRBJ2-7	13	NA	CASSAPSTHEQYF	TGTGCCAGCAGTGCTCCGTCGACCCACGAGCAGTACTTC